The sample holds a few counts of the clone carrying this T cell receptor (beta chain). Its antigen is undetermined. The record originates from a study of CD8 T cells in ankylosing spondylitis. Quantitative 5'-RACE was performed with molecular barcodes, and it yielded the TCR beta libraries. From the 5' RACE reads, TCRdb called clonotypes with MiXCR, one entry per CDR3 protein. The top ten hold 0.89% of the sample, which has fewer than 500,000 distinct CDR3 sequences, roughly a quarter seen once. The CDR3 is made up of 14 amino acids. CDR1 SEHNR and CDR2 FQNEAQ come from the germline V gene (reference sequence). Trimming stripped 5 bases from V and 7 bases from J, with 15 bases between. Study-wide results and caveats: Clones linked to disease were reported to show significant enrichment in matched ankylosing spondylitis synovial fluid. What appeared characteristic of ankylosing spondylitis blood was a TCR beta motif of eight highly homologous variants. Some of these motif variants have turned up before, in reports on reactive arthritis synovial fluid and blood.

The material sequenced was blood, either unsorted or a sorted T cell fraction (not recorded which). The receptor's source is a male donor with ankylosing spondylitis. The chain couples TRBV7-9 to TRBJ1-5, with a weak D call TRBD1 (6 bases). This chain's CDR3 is CASSATGGEQPQHF. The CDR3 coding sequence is TGTGCCAGCAGCGCAACGGGGGGCGAACAGCCCCAGCATTTT.